Below, 26 T cell receptor beta chains from the same sample are listed, as sequenced in a study of T cells after yellow fever vaccination (dated by TCRdb to the late 2010s). The library was prepared using 5' RACE. Sequencing instrument: Illumina NovaSeq 6000. The raw public reads went through TCRdb reprocessing: fastp at Q25, MiXCR clone calling, in-frame beta chains kept. Each entry is one CDR3 protein sequence, shown with its most common DNA and genes. This sample gives around 200,000 distinct CDR3 sequences in total; around 10% of them show up just once. The ten largest clones add up to 35% to 40% of the sample. Interpreted using the paper, the treatment or condition label stands for: live attenuated yellow fever vaccine strain. The input for sequencing was CD8+ T cells sorted from PBMCs, taken 15 days after the yellow fever booster vaccination. The receptor set was obtained from a man younger than 35 who received the YFV17D yellow fever vaccine.

The gene calls are TRBV4-1 and TRBJ2-3, with TRBD2 as a possible D gene (6 bases). In germline, CDR1 is MGHRA, CDR2 YSYEKL. This CDR3 region has 14 residues. V lost 0 bases, J lost 6 bases, and 10 bases lay in between. The CDR3 nucleotides read TGCGCCAGCAGCCAAGAGACTAGGAGTGATACGCAGTATTTT. It translates to CASSQETRSDTQYF.

The chain uses TRBV11-2 and TRBJ2-7, with 11 positions matching TRBD1. CDR1 is SGHAT, CDR2 FQNNGV, per germline. The CDR3 extends over 16 amino acids. Losses at the gene ends were 6 bases for V and 2 bases for J; bases not matched to a gene: 9. The CDR3 reads CASSPYRDRGTYEQYF. Written as DNA, the CDR3 is TGTGCCAGCAGTCCCTACCGGGACAGGGGGACCTACGAGCAGTACTTC.

This clonotype has just a few counts. The J gene is TRBJ2-7, the V gene TRBV19; D may match TRBD1 or TRBD2 (6 bases each). This CDR3 has 17 amino acids. The V end was cut by 5 bases, the J end by 7 bases, with 27 bases between. The germline CDR1 and CDR2 sequences are LNHDA and SQIVND (reference sequence). The CDR3 protein is CASSFSPDGGLVGEQYF. Written as DNA, the CDR3 is TGTGCCAGTAGTTTCTCACCGGACGGGGGCCTCGTTGGGGAGCAGTACTTC.

There are a few counts of this clonotype. The chain has TRBV12-3 or TRBV12-4 and TRBJ1-5; D is uncertain. The CDR3 runs 11 residues. V lost 6 bases and J 9 bases, leaving 9 bases between the germline ends. The DNA for the CDR3 is TGTGCCAGCAGCGTCAGTGGGCCCCAGCATTTT. Translation gives CASSVSGPQHF.

The chain joins TRBV9 to TRBJ1-4; D is ambiguous. The CDR3 contains 21 residues. Trimming pared 0 bases from V and 10 bases from J, leaving 34 bases between. Germline CDR1 is SGDLS and CDR2 is YYNGEE. CDR3 loop: CASSVACQAKFVGFRFRKLFF. CDR3 sequence (DNA): TGTGCCAGCAGCGTAGCATGTCAGGCTAAGTTCGTTGGCTTTAGATTTAGAAAACTGTTTTTT.

This clonotype showed up many times. This rearrangement joins TRBV5-1 to TRBJ2-3; 9 positions match TRBD1. The CDR3 is 15 residues long. Germline V lookup: CDR1 SGHRS, CDR2 YFSETQ. Trimming at V came to 4 bases and at J to 2 bases, leaving 5 bases not matched to a gene. The CDR3 DNA reads as TGCGCCAGCAGCCAGTACAGGGGGCTCACAGATACGCAGTATTTT. Translated: CASSQYRGLTDTQYF.

This clonotype showed up just a few times. The chain joins TRBV4-1 to TRBJ2-1, with 10 bases that match TRBD2. Looked up from germline, CDR1 is MGHRA and CDR2 is YSYEKL. The V gene end was trimmed by 1 base and the J gene end by 8 bases; junction bases not matched to a gene: 17. This CDR3 comprises 19 residues. The CDR3 loop reads CASSQAPGSGGKRVDEQFF. The CDR3 coding sequence is TGCGCCAGCAGCCAAGCCCCGGGTAGCGGGGGGAAGCGGGTCGATGAGCAGTTCTTC.

This clonotype came up a few times. This rearrangement joins TRBV7-2 to TRBJ1-6; no definite D call. Germline assignment: CDR1 SGHTA and CDR2 FQGNSA. Trimming removed 7 bases at V and 10 bases at J, with 14 bases between. The CDR3 length is 13 residues. The CDR3 nucleotides are TGTGCCAGCATCATTGGGTGGGGATCACCCCTCCACTTT. This encodes CASIIGWGSPLHF.

This clonotype has just a few counts. The rearrangement joins TRBV20-1 to TRBJ2-3; D possibly corresponds to TRBD2 (6 bases). The CDR3 length is 15 residues. Trimming stripped 8 bases from V and 2 bases from J, with 20 bases between. Germline assignment: CDR1 DFQATT and CDR2 SNEGSKA (reference sequence). In DNA form, the CDR3 reads TGCAGTACTCAATTAGCCGGGGGAACCACAGATACGCAGTATTTT. The encoded protein is CSTQLAGGTTDTQYF.

This clonotype has a count of ten or more. The gene calls are TRBV5-1 and TRBJ2-7; possibly TRBD1 for D (5 bases). Trimming took off 2 bases at V and 3 bases at J, with 9 bases between the two ends. The CDR3 is 13 residues long. CDR1 and CDR2 from the germline V gene are SGHRS and YFSETQ. The CDR3 loop reads CASSLTGSYEQYV. The CDR3 DNA is TGCGCCAGCAGCTTAACAGGTAGCTACGAGCAGTACGTC.

This clonotype appeared a few times. The V and J genes are TRBV7-9 and TRBJ2-4; either TRBD1 or TRBD2 may fit D (5 bases each). V was pared by 1 base and J by 11 bases, with 15 bases between. The CDR3 spans 14 residues. The germline V gene has CDR1 SEHNR and CDR2 FQNEAQ (reference sequence). CDR3 protein: CASSLEGRFAVQYF. In DNA form, the CDR3 reads TGTGCCAGCAGCTTAGAGGGACGTTTCGCTGTTCAGTACTTC.

There are a few counts of this clonotype. V is TRBV4-3 and J is TRBJ1-2; weak D call: TRBD1 (6 bases). Between the trimmed V and J ends, which lost 0 bases and 6 bases, there was a span of 11 bases. The CDR3 consists of 14 residues. Germline lookup yields CDR1 LGHNA and CDR2 YSLEER. The chain's CDR3 is CASSQDGGAHGYTF. CDR3 nucleotides: TGCGCCAGCAGCCAAGATGGGGGGGCGCATGGCTACACCTTC.

This clonotype was seen a handful of times. The rearrangement joins TRBV4-3 to TRBJ2-2; D call uncertain. The V end was cut by 1 base, the J end by 0 bases, with 6 bases between. Per the germline V gene, CDR1 is LGHNA and CDR2 is YSLEER. This CDR3 comprises 15 residues. CDR3 bases: TGCGCCAGCAGCCAAGGCCGGCCGAACACCGGGGAGCTGTTTTTT. Encoded protein: CASSQGRPNTGELFF.

Comment on this clonotype: A read error may explain this, as a much larger clone is one base away. The CDR3 sequence: CASSIVASYEQYF. The CDR3 DNA reads TGTGCCAGTAGTATAGTGGCCTCCTACGAGCAGTACTTC. This chain joins TRBV19 and TRBJ2-7; D ambiguous. This CDR3 is built from 13 residues. Germline V CDR1 and CDR2: LNHDA, SQIVND (reference sequence). The V end was cut by 1 base, the J end by 0 bases, with 4 bases between.

Many counts were recorded for this clonotype. The chain recombines TRBV6-6 with TRBJ1-5; TRBD1 matches at 10 bases. Germline values: CDR1 MNHNY, CDR2 SVGAGI (reference sequence). The CDR3 extends over 16 amino acids. Trimming at V came to 0 bases and at J to 4 bases, leaving 3 bases not matched to a gene. The CDR3 coding sequence is TGTGCCAGCAGTTACTCCGGGACAGGGGAAAATCAGCCCCAGCATTTT. Translated: CASSYSGTGENQPQHF.

This clonotype turned up a few times. This chain connects TRBV4-3 to TRBJ1-6; D is unresolved. CDR3 size: 19 residues. The V gene's germline CDR1 is LGHNA and CDR2 YSLEER. V dropped 2 bases and J dropped 0 bases, with 17 bases sitting between them. CDR3 protein: CASSQRWREESSYNSPLHF. For the CDR3, the DNA is TGCGCCAGCAGCCAAAGATGGCGGGAGGAGAGCTCCTATAATTCACCCCTCCACTTT.

The genes are TRBV25-1 and TRBJ1-2; D remains unclear. The CDR3 is made up of 13 amino acids. V lost 4 bases to trimming and J lost 5 bases, with 11 bases between them. Per germline, CDR1 MGHDK and CDR2 SYGVNS. This CDR3 is CASSGTRGYGYTF. The CDR3 DNA is TGTGCCAGCAGTGGAACAAGAGGGTATGGCTACACCTTC.

In its sample, this clonotype was seen a few times. The chain is built from TRBV5-1 and TRBJ1-1; D not resolved. Per the germline V gene, CDR1 is SGHRS and CDR2 is YFSETQ. This CDR3 contains 15 residues. Trimming shortened V by 4 bases and J by 0 bases, and 13 bases separated the two germline ends. The CDR3 DNA reads TGCGCCAGCAGCCCCAACAGCTACATGAACACTGAAGCTTTCTTT. Translated, it gives CASSPNSYMNTEAFF.

The gene calls are TRBV9 and TRBJ2-1; D call uncertain. The germline V gene has CDR1 SGDLS and CDR2 YYNGEE. V lost 5 bases, J lost 6 bases, and 9 bases lay in between. The length of the CDR3 is 12 residues. CDR3 protein: CASRGPLNEQFF. CDR3 coding DNA: TGTGCCAGCAGAGGCCCGCTCAATGAGCAGTTCTTC.

This clonotype was recorded a few times. The V call is TRBV7-6, the J call TRBJ2-2; D not resolved. Germline lookup yields CDR1 SGHVS and CDR2 FNYEAQ. The CDR3 is 12 residues long. The germline V and J ends were trimmed by 5 bases and 4 bases, with 5 bases remaining between them. CDR3 nucleotides: TGTGCCAGCAGCCCGATCACCGGGGAGCTGTTTTTT. Translating it yields CASSPITGELFF.

This clonotype was recorded at least ten times. V and J are TRBV7-9 and TRBJ2-7, with D possibly called TRBD1 or TRBD2 (6 bases each). This CDR3 spans 12 amino acids. Germline V CDR1 and CDR2: SEHNR, FQNEAQ (reference sequence). Trimming pared 5 bases from V and 5 bases from J, leaving 10 bases between. CDR3 sequence reads: CASSEGGNEQYV. CDR3 nucleotides: TGTGCCAGCAGCGAAGGGGGGAACGAGCAGTACGTC.

This clonotype has just a few counts. The chain has TRBV15 and TRBJ1-6; D uncertain. The CDR3 spans 15 residues. Germline CDR1 and CDR2: LNHNV and YYDKDF (reference sequence). Trimming took 1 base from V and 7 from J, leaving 11 bases between them. The CDR3 loop is CATSRVRVGNSPLHF. The CDR3 DNA sequence: TGTGCCACCAGCAGAGTAAGGGTAGGGAATTCACCCCTCCACTTT.

The CDR3 sequence: CASSRPEVNEQFF. CDR3 sequence (DNA): TGTGCCAGCAGCAGGCCGGAGGTCAATGAGCAGTTCTTC. The V gene is TRBV12-3 or TRBV12-4, the J gene TRBJ2-1; D perhaps matches TRBD2 (5 bases). There are 13 residues in the CDR3. The V end was cut by 6 bases, the J end by 6 bases, with 12 bases between.

The chain carries TRBV29-1 and TRBJ2-3, with TRBD2 as a possible D gene (6 bases). With 7 bases removed from V and 2 bases from J, the gap between germline ends came to 16 bases. The germline V gene encodes CDR1 SQVTM and CDR2 ANQGSEA. The CDR3 is 14 residues long. For the CDR3, the DNA is TGCAGCGCTCGGAGTCAGGACTACACAGATACGCAGTATTTT. It encodes CSARSQDYTDTQYF.

This clonotype was counted a few times. The rearrangement uses TRBV23-1 and TRBJ2-7, with D possibly TRBD2 on 5 matching bases. TRBV23-1 is identified as an open reading frame with a role that is uncertain. The ends were cut back, 11 bases at V and 4 bases at J, with 12 bases in the middle. The CDR3 spans 11 residues. CDR3 sequence: CALGVAYEQYV. The CDR3 DNA follows: TGCGCCCTCGGGGTGGCATACGAGCAGTACGTC.

The rearrangement uses TRBV9 and TRBJ1-2; D is undetermined. The germline V gene encodes CDR1 SGDLS and CDR2 YYNGEE. V lost 1 base to trimming and J lost 1 base, with 14 bases between them. This CDR3 contains 16 residues. The CDR3 DNA is TGTGCCAGCAGCGTATCCGCCGGCCTAATTAACTATGGCTACACCTTC. It specifies CASSVSAGLINYGYTF.